The rows below give T cell receptor beta chains drawn from one sample of a study of Ad26.COV2.S vaccination and SARS-CoV-2 variants. Profiled with immunoSEQ multiplex PCR; TCRdb holds only in-frame clones, not every one. Seen here are roughly 350,000 clones, around nine tenths observed once, and the top ten hold roughly 10%. The material was peripheral blood, obtained in a trial of Ad26.COV2.S vaccine versus placebo. Source of these receptors: a person between 18 and 65 years old who received the Ad26.COV2.S COVID-19 vaccine or a placebo. CDR3s include the opening cysteine and the closing phenylalanine or tryptophan. D genes are given only for firm matches. A clone size is listed for some rows: how often the clone was seen (once, few, many), or a class if it is expanded.

D,J,size,V,DNA,CDR3
TRBD1,TRBJ2-5,.,TRBV5-1,TGCGCCAGCAGAGGGACAGGCCAAGAGACCCAGTACTTC,CASRGTGQETQYF
TRBD1,TRBJ1-2,.,TRBV28,TGTGCCAGCAGTGGACTTGGGACAGGGGGGAACTATGGCTACACCTTC,CASSGLGTGGNYGYTF
TRBD1,TRBJ1-5,.,TRBV5-8,TGTGCCAGCAGCTCCCGACAGGGCGTAGGACAGCCCCAGCATTTT,CASSSRQGVGQPQHF
.,TRBJ1-2,once,TRBV5-5,TGTGCCAGCAGCCCCCCCAGGGTGGTTGCGGGTGGCTACACCTTC,CASSPPRVVAGGYTF
.,TRBJ2-1,.,TRBV9,TGTGCCAGCAGCCCCGTCACCGTCTTAGGCAATGAGCAGTTCTTC,CASSPVTVLGNEQFF
.,TRBJ2-1,once,TRBV7-9,TGTGCCAGCAGCTTAGAGGGAAGTTCCTACAATGAGCAGTTCTTC,CASSLEGSSYNEQFF
.,TRBJ2-7,.,TRBV9,TGTGCCAGCAGCGCAGACCTGCGGGAGCAGTACTTC,CASSADLREQYF
.,TRBJ2-7,.,TRBV6-5,TGTGCCAGCAGTTACTCGCTCAATACCTACGAGCAGTACTTC,CASSYSLNTYEQYF
.,TRBJ2-3,.,TRBV18,TGTGCCAGCTCACAACGCACCGAGGATACGCAGTATTTT,CASSQRTEDTQYF
.,TRBJ1-3,many,TRBV29-1,TGCAGCGTCGCGCTCGGGGGAAACACCATATATTTT,CSVALGGNTIYF
.,TRBJ1-2,.,TRBV19,TGTGCCAGTAGTTTCGACGCGGCTATTTCAGGCTACACCTTC,CASSFDAAISGYTF
.,TRBJ1-1,.,TRBV5-8,TGTGCCAGCAGCTTGGCAATGAGCACTGAAGCTTTCTTT,CASSLAMSTEAFF
TRBD2,TRBJ2-5,.,TRBV5-6,TGTGCCAGCAGCTTGGTGTTAGGACTAGCGTGGGAGCGACAAGAGACCCAGTACTTC,CASSLVLGLAWERQETQYF
TRBD2,TRBJ2-3,.,TRBV2,TGTGCCAGCAGGCCGAAGACTAGCGGGAGGGCCGGGGCCACAGATACGCAGTATTTT,CASRPKTSGRAGATDTQYF
.,TRBJ2-3,.,TRBV28,TGTGCCAGCAGTTTATCCCATAATCCCCCGACAGATACGCAGTATTTT,CASSLSHNPPTDTQYF
.,TRBJ2-1,.,TRBV18,TGTGCCAGCTCACAACCGGGACTCTCAGCATACAATGAGCAGTTCTTC,CASSQPGLSAYNEQFF
.,TRBJ1-2,.,TRBV6-1,TGTGCCAGCAGTGAAGCGGGGCGGACAAGCTATGGCTACACCTTC,CASSEAGRTSYGYTF
.,TRBJ2-3,.,TRBV4-1,TGCGCCAGCAGCCAAGATCCCGGGGCAGATACGCAGTATTTT,CASSQDPGADTQYF
.,TRBJ2-7,.,TRBV30,TGTGCCTGGAGTGTGGGCTACGAGCAGTACTTC,CAWSVGYEQYF
.,TRBJ2-7,.,TRBV12-2,TGTGCAAGTCGCTTAGCGTCCGACAGGGAAGCAGGCGAGCAGTACTTC,CASRLASDREAGEQYF
TRBD2,TRBJ2-3,once,TRBV30,TGTGCCTGGAGTCCACTAGCGGGGGCCACAGATACGCAGTATTTT,CAWSPLAGATDTQYF
.,TRBJ2-2,.,TRBV4-3,TGCGCCAGCAGCCGAGACAGGTCGCTGAACACCGGGGAGCTGTTTTTT,CASSRDRSLNTGELFF
.,TRBJ2-1,.,TRBV27,TGTGCCAGCAGTTTAAGAGCGGGTACTCACAATGAGCAGTTCTTC,CASSLRAGTHNEQFF
.,TRBJ2-1,.,TRBV10-3,TGTGCCATCAGTGGACAGGATTTATACAATGAGCAGTTCTTC,CAISGQDLYNEQFF
.,TRBJ1-1,.,TRBV10-1,TGCGCCACCTCCCCGGGGAGGGGCGGCACTGAAGCTTTCTTT,CATSPGRGGTEAFF
.,TRBJ2-3,.,TRBV5-6,TGTGCCAGCAGCTTGCCCGGACAGACCGGCACAGATACGCAGTATTTT,CASSLPGQTGTDTQYF
TRBD2,TRBJ2-5,once,TRBV11-2,TGTGCCAGCTACAGCTCTGGCGGGGGGGAGACCCAGTACTTC,CASYSSGGGETQYF
.,TRBJ2-7,.,TRBV19,TGTGCCACCAAAAACAGTTACGAGCAGTACTTC,CATKNSYEQYF
.,TRBJ1-1,.,TRBV7-8,TGTGCCAGCAGCTTAGAATTGGGCAACACTGAAGCTTTCTTT,CASSLELGNTEAFF
TRBD1,TRBJ2-7,.,TRBV28,TGTGCCAGCAGTTCCCTCGGGACAGGGGGCTACGAGCAGTACTTC,CASSSLGTGGYEQYF
.,TRBJ2-5,.,TRBV12-3/TRBV12-4,TGTGCCAGCAGTTGGGCAGCGCAAGAGACCCAGTACTTC,CASSWAAQETQYF
TRBD1,TRBJ1-1,.,TRBV28,TGTGCGAGCAAACCAGGGGGGCGATTGAACACTGAAGCTTTCTTT,CASKPGGRLNTEAFF
.,TRBJ2-7,.,TRBV4-1,TGCGCCAGCAGCCAGATCGGGGAAGCGTACGAGCAGTACTTC,CASSQIGEAYEQYF
TRBD2,TRBJ2-3,.,TRBV19,TGTGCCAGTAGTATTAGGGACTACCCAGATACGCAGTATTTT,CASSIRDYPDTQYF
.,TRBJ1-2,.,TRBV7-2,TGTGCCAGCAGCTTAGACCGGACAATAAACTATGGCTACACCTTC,CASSLDRTINYGYTF
.,TRBJ2-7,.,TRBV7-3,TGTGCCAGCAGCTTAAAGGCAGGGTACGAGCAGTACTTC,CASSLKAGYEQYF
TRBD2,TRBJ2-3,.,TRBV7-3,TGTGCCAGCAGCTCTAGCGGGATGGGCGATACGCAGTATTTT,CASSSSGMGDTQYF
.,TRBJ1-1,.,TRBV5-6,TGTGCCAGCAGCTTGGGGAGAGGGACTGAAGCTTTCTTT,CASSLGRGTEAFF
TRBD1,TRBJ1-6,.,TRBV28,TGTGCCAGCAGTGATGGACAGGGGACTTCACCCCTCCACTTT,CASSDGQGTSPLHF
.,TRBJ1-5,few,TRBV12-3/TRBV12-4,TGTGCCAGCAGTCTACCTCCTGTGGGGGCCCAGCATTTT,CASSLPPVGAQHF
TRBD1,TRBJ2-7,.,TRBV5-6,TGTGCCAGCAGCTCGGGACAGACCTACGAGCAGTACTTC,CASSSGQTYEQYF
TRBD1,TRBJ2-5,.,TRBV19,TGTGCCAGTAGTGCCGGCGACAGGGTCCAAGAGACCCAGTACTTC,CASSAGDRVQETQYF
.,TRBJ1-5,.,TRBV6-5,TGTGCCAGCAGTCTGAGGACAGCGGGCAATCAGCCCCAGCATTTT,CASSLRTAGNQPQHF
.,TRBJ1-3,.,TRBV4-3,TGCGCCAGCAGCCAAGATAAGGCAGCAGTCTCTGGAAACACCATATATTTT,CASSQDKAAVSGNTIYF
.,TRBJ2-7,once,TRBV27,TGTGCCAGCAGTTTCCGAGCTGGTGGGGGGCGCGCCCACGAGCAGTACTTC,CASSFRAGGGRAHEQYF
.,TRBJ2-2,.,TRBV10-1,TGCGCCAGCAGTGAACTAAACACCGGGGAGCTGTTTTTT,CASSELNTGELFF
TRBD1,TRBJ2-6,.,TRBV9,TGTGCCAGCAGCCCGAGACAGGGGAGCTCTGGGGCCAACGTCCTGACTTTC,CASSPRQGSSGANVLTF
.,TRBJ2-3,.,TRBV5-1,TGCGCCAGCAGCTTGGTTGCCCCACAATCCACAGATACGCAGTATTTT,CASSLVAPQSTDTQYF